The sequence of this TCR beta chain was determined in a study of T cells in narcolepsy. Looking at the study overall: Enrolled donors included narcolepsy type 1 or type 2 patients and healthy controls.

Germline V gene lookup returns CDR1 SGHTA and CDR2 FQGNSA. The CDR3 contains 13 residues. The V gene end was trimmed by 4 bases and the J gene end by 7 bases; junction bases not matched to a gene: 4. Profiled with immunoSEQ multiplex PCR; TCRdb holds only in-frame clones, not every one. The sample includes under 11,000 clones, about three quarters of them seen just once. The rearrangement links TRBV7-2 to TRBJ1-1; 9 bases agree with TRBD1. This clonotype was obtained from a human donor with narcolepsy. The specimen was CD45RA- memory CD8+ T cells from PBMCs. As DNA, the CDR3 is TGTGCCAGCAGCTCAGACAGGGGGAGTGAAGCTTTCTTT. Amino acid sequence: CASSSDRGSEAFF.